The text below deals with one T cell receptor beta chain. Its antigen is unidentified. This sample was included in a study of T cells expressing NK-cell markers. Study in general: Sorted CD3+CD56-NKG2C+, CD3+CD56+NKG2C+ and CD3+CD56+NKG2C- T cells supplied the TCR beta repertoires. Sequenced donors, eight in total, included seven who were HCMV-seropositive and one who was seronegative. Study results and caveats: Expanded clones of NKG2C+ T cells had an unclear HCMV specificity. The CD3+CD56-NKG2C+ fraction was also led by these clonotypes in a few donors.

From the 5' RACE reads, TCRdb lists one entry per CDR3 protein and no DNA. Recorded for this sample: approximately 170,000 distinct CDR3 sequences. The CDR3 length is 14 residues. CDR1 is SEHNR and CDR2 is FQNEAQ in the germline V gene (reference sequence). The clonotype originates from a man aged 18-69 years in good health. Input material: blood T cells: a sorted CD56 or NKG2C T cell subset, CD4+ or CD8+ T cells, or bulk PBMC T cells (not recorded which). V gene TRBV7-9 combines with J gene TRBJ2-7. The CDR3 is CASSSVWVTNEQYF.